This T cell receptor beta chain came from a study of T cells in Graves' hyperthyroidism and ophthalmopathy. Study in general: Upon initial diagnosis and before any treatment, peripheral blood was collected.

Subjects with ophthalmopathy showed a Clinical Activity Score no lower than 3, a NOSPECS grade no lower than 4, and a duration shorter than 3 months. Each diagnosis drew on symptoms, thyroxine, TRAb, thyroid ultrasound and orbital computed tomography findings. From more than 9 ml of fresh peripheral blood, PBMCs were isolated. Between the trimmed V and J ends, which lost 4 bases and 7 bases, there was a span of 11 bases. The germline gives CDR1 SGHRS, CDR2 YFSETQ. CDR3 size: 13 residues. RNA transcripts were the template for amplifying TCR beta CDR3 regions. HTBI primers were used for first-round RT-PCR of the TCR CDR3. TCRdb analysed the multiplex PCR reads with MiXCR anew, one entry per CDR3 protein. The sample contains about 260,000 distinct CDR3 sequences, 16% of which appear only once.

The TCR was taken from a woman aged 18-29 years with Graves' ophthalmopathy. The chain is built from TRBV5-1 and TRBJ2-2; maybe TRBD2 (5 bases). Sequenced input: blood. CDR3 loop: CASSLEGSGELFF. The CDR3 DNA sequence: TGCGCCAGCAGCCTTGAGGGTAGCGGGGAGCTGTTTTTT.